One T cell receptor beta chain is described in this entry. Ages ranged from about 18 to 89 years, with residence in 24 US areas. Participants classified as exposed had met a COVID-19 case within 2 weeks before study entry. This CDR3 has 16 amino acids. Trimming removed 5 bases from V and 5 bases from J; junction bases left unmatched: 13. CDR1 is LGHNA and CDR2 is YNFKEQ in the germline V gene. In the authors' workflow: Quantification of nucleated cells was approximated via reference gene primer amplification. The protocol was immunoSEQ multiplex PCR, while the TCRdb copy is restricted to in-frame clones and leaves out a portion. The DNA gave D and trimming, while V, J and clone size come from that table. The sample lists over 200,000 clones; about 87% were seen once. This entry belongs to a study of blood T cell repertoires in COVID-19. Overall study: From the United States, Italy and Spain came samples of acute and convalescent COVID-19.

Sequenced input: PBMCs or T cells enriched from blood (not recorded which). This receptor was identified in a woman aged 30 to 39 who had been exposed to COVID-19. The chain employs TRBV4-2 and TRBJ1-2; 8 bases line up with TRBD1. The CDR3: CASSFRNGDRSYGYTF. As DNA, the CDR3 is TGTGCCAGCAGCTTCAGAAACGGGGACAGGAGTTATGGCTACACCTTC.